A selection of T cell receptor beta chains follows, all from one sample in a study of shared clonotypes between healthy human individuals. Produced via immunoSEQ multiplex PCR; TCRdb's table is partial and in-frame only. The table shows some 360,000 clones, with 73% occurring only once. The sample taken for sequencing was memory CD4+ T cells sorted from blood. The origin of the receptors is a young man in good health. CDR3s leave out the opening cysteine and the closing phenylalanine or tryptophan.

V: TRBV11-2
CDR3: ASNPFSGANVLT

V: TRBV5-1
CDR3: ASSLGDGRSGNTIY

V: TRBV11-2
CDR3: ASSPLNRDRKSSYEQY

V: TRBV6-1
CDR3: ASSEFGPTGELF

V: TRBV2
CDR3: ASSRGVTGELF

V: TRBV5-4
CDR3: ASSETGNNEQF

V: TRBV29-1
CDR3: SVEDQKEGRH

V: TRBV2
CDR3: ASTRQLADYNEQF

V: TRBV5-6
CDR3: ASSSGSGALAYEQY

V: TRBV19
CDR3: ASRDDPSNEKLF

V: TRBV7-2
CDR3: ASSLRQGDQPQH

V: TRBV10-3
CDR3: AISAGQDFEAF

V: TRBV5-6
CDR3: ASSFSGSHALSSYNEQF

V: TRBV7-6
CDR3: ASGPGGNEQF

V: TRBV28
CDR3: ASSFVGSAEEKLF

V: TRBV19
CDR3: ASSTTGLATEAF

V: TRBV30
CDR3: AWSPARGETQY

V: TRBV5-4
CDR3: ASSPRQETNTGELF

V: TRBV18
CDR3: ASSPDSGPGEQY

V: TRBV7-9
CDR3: AITEGTEVAKNIQY

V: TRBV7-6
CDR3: ASSQGGLAGGGEQY

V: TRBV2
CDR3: ASIPRGSSSYNEQF

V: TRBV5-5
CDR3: ASSLGGEKLF